The TCR beta chain described here comes from a study of T-cell reconstitution after alpha-beta-depleted transplantation in children. Study-wide findings and caveats: Some patients showed high day-60 TCRbeta diversity, which derived from surviving recipient T cells and thymic progenitors.

This clonotype was counted at least ten times. No antigen is known for it. Unique molecular identifiers were used to barcode this TCRbeta library. TCRdb itself ran the PCR reads through MiXCR, one entry per CDR3 protein. This table holds 100,000 or so distinct CDR3 sequences, approximately 5.4% found once. This CDR3 has 14 residues. The germline V gene has CDR1 SGHRS and CDR2 YFSETQ. Deletions cut 6 bases from V and 4 bases from J, with 14 bases between. Sequencing was performed on PBMCs, mostly from graft donor cells, taken 60 days after TCRalphabeta/CD19-depleted stem cell transplant. V and J are TRBV5-1 and TRBJ2-1; D gene uncertain. The sequence was obtained from a female patient aged 2-10 years who had a stem cell transplant for Fanconi anemia, so the T cells may come from the graft donor. CDR3 loop: CASNPGDTYNEQFF. In nucleotides, the CDR3 is TGCGCCAGCAATCCTGGGGATACATACAATGAGCAGTTCTTC.